The 7 T cell receptor beta chains below were found in one sample sequenced in a study of T cells after yellow fever vaccination. Using its own MiXCR run on the 5' RACE reads, TCRdb lists one record per CDR3 protein. Of hundreds of thousands of distinct CDR3 sequences detected, roughly 9.4% appear once; the ten largest clones hold roughly 18%. The sequencing used PBMCs, collected on the day of the first yellow fever vaccination. The receptors stem from a man younger than 30 who received the YFV17D yellow fever vaccine.

J is TRBJ2-1 and V is TRBV6-5; 11 bases match TRBD2. Looked up from germline, CDR1 is MNHEY and CDR2 is SVGAGI. Trimming took 0 bases from V and 10 from J; bases not matched to a gene: 11. This CDR3 has 17 amino acids. The DNA of the CDR3 is TGTGCCAGCAGTTACTCGGGTAGCGGGGGGGCTTGGGGGGAGCAGTTCTTC. Its translation: CASSYSGSGGAWGEQFF.

This clonotype has only a few counts. V usage is TRBV12-3 or TRBV12-4 and J usage is TRBJ1-5; 9 bases fit TRBD1. The CDR3 consists of 15 residues. The junction had 6 bases not matched to a gene; V was cut back by 2 bases and J by 7 bases. For the CDR3, the DNA is TGTGCCAGCAGTTTACGGGACAGGGAACACCAGCCCCAGCATTTT. Protein: CASSLRDREHQPQHF.

This clonotype was seen more than once but under ten times. This chain joins TRBV4-2 and TRBJ2-4; no clear D gene. CDR3 length: 18 residues. CDR1 is LGHNA, CDR2 YNFKEQ, per germline. The V and J ends lost 0 bases and 3 bases respectively, with 18 bases between them. In DNA form, the CDR3 reads TGTGCCAGCAGCCAAGATCCCCAGTGGGCCAAAGACAAAAACATTCAGTACTTC. It specifies CASSQDPQWAKDKNIQYF.

This clonotype was counted ten times or more. This rearrangement joins TRBV25-1 to TRBJ2-5; 10 bases line up with TRBD1. The germline gives CDR1 MGHDK, CDR2 SYGVNS. V lost 6 bases to trimming and J lost 5 bases; unmatched junction nucleotides: 6. The CDR3 is 14 amino acids. In DNA, the CDR3 is TGTGCCAGCAGAGACAGGGGGCCTAGGGAGACCCAGTACTTC. This encodes CASRDRGPRETQYF.

This clonotype occurred many times. This chain links TRBV5-1 with TRBJ2-3, with D possibly matching TRBD1 (5 bases). This CDR3 contains 14 residues. Germline CDR1 SGHRS, CDR2 YFSETQ. Trimming removed 8 bases from V and 0 bases from J, with 13 bases in between. The CDR3 DNA reads as TGCGCCAGTGTCGACAGAACCAGCACAGATACGCAGTATTTT. Protein sequence: CASVDRTSTDTQYF.

This clonotype came up a few times. The rearrangement links TRBV9 to TRBJ2-1, with D perhaps TRBD1 or TRBD2 (6 bases each). The CDR3 contains 15 residues. Deletions cut 5 bases from V and 6 bases from J, with 18 bases between. The germline CDR1 and CDR2 sequences are SGDLS and YYNGEE. The chain's CDR3 is CASSSDGGAGNEQFF. The CDR3 DNA reads as TGTGCCAGCAGTTCAGACGGGGGCGCCGGCAATGAGCAGTTCTTC.

This clonotype has at least ten counts. The chain uses TRBV9 and TRBJ2-4, with D perhaps matching TRBD1 (5 bases). In germline, CDR1 is SGDLS, CDR2 YYNGEE. Trimming took 1 base from V and 5 from J, leaving 10 bases between them. This CDR3 is built from 14 residues. As DNA, the CDR3 is TGTGCCAGCAGCGTACAGGACACTCAAAACATTCAGTACTTC. This encodes CASSVQDTQNIQYF. The variable domain in full, completed from reference TRBV9 and TRBJ2-4, reads DSGVTQTPKHLITATGQRVTLRCSPRSGDLSVYWYQQSLDQGLQFLIQYYNGEERAKGNILERFSAQQFPDLHSELNLSSLELGDSALYFCASSVQDTQNIQYFGAGTRLSVL.